The sequence of this TCR beta chain was determined in a study of shared clonotypes between healthy human individuals. Study observations and caveats: Across a handful of donors, naive CD4 shared about 5%, naive CD8 more than 3%, memory CD4 roughly 2.5%, memory CD8 about 0.38%. Clonotypes shared by all four donors outscored non-shared clonotypes in generation probability.

Sequencing used immunoSEQ multiplex PCR; TCRdb keeps in-frame clones, though not all of them. The table includes around 2.5 million clones, 93% detected once. Germline CDR1 MDHEN, CDR2 SYDVKM. V gave up 3 bases and J gave up 6 bases; unmatched junction bases: 11. This CDR3 region has 15 residues. Of note for this clone: Its antigen is currently unknown.

Source material: naive CD4+ T cells from PBMCs. Stated subset: CD45RA+ positively selected. This clonotype was sampled from a young man in good health. Some clones in this sample may be carry-over from other donors' samples. This sequence joins TRBV28 and TRBJ2-7; the match to TRBD2 covers 7 bases. CDR3 in DNA: TGTGCCAGCAGTTTCTCCCGTCGCGGGAGCGGCGAGCAGTACTTC. Amino acids: CASSFSRRGSGEQYF.